This entry is about one T cell receptor beta chain. The antigen remains unidentified. The sample originates from a study of graft-versus-host responses after intestinal transplantation. Data came from immunoSEQ multiplex PCR; TCRdb stores just in-frame clones and leaves some out. The profile shows over 85,000 clones, about 94% of them singletons. Findings and caveats of the study: Researchers found GvH clones in recipient marrow, and some showed up first in ileum or blood.

CDR1 and CDR2 from the germline V gene are LNHNV and YYDKDF (reference sequence). Between the trimmed V and J ends, which lost 2 bases and 1 base, there was a span of 8 bases. This CDR3 has 14 amino acids. This chain connects TRBV15 to TRBJ2-5; tentatively, D is TRBD2 (5 bases). Sequences were derived from unstimulated CD4+ T cells sorted from spleen or lymph node cells, sampled before transplant. This receptor was obtained from a human donor who was the organ donor for an intestinal transplant. The CDR3 coding sequence is TGTGCCACCAGCAGATACAGCGGCCAAGAGACCCAGTACTTC. Encoded protein: CATSRYSGQETQYF. Complete variable domain (other parts from reference TRBV15 and TRBJ2-5): DAMVIQNPRYQVTQFGKPVTLSCSQTLNHNVMYWYQQKSSQAPKLLFHYYDKDFNNEADTPDNFQSRRPNTSFCFLDIRSPGLGDTAMYLCATSRYSGQETQYFGPGTRLLVL.